Following are 8 T cell receptor delta chains from one sample sequenced in a study of gamma-delta chains in newborns, infants, children (dated 2019 in TCRdb). Data came from an Illumina MiSeq. With CATT, TCRdb called clones again from the public reads; duplicate DNA rows were later joined. Recorded for this sample are approximately 7,100 delta-chain clones; 2.1% of them occurred a single time. The ten largest clones add up to approximately 11% of the sample. Material for sequencing was blood. The receptors derive from a child who was a newborn, infant or young child, either healthy, febrile or measles-vaccinated (not recorded which).

With respect to this clone: The protein recorded in TCRdb matches a much larger clone and deviates from this DNA's translation at residue 7, suggesting a read error; the protein here is obtained by translating the DNA. The chain joins TRDV2 to TRDJ3; 10 bases map to TRDD3. CDR3 length: 20 amino acids. Germline assignment: CDR1 GEAIGNYY and CDR2 EKD. Germline trimming cut 3 bases from V and 0 bases from J; bases unmatched to any gene: 10. CDR3 loop: CACDSVPGDTSSWDTRQMFF. DNA of the CDR3: TGTGCCTGTGACTCGGTACCGGGGGATACGAGCTCCTGGGACACCCGACAGATGTTTTTC.

Remarks on this clone: The protein in TCRdb stems from a much larger clone and differs at residue 14 from this DNA's translation, likely a read error; here the protein is translated from the DNA. The J gene is TRDJ3, the V gene TRDV2, with 7 bases aligning to TRDD3. In germline, CDR1 is GEAIGNYY, CDR2 EKD. CDR3 length: 19 residues. The CDR3 sequence is CACDTGYWGSSWDARQMFF. CDR3 coding DNA: TGTGCCTGTGACACCGGGTACTGGGGAAGCTCCTGGGACGCCCGACAGATGTTTTTC.

This clone is labeled medium-sized. Other DNA sequences in this sample translate to the same CDR3. The chain is built from TRDV2 and TRDJ3; no definite D call. V was cut by 2 bases and J by 1 base, with 20 bases left in between. Germline V lookup: CDR1 GEAIGNYY, CDR2 EKD. The CDR3 runs 20 residues. The CDR3 here is CACDIRRLGKRSWDTRQMFF. The CDR3 coding sequence is TGTGCCTGTGACATTCGGAGGTTGGGTAAGAGGTCCTGGGACACCCGACAGATGTTTTTC.

This clone was counted between two and nine times. A much larger clone lies a single base off, so this may be a read error. The same CDR3 also results from other DNA sequences found in this sample. This chain joins TRDV3 and TRDJ3, with 10 bases fitting TRDD3. The CDR3 totals 18 residues. The germline V gene encodes CDR1 TVYSNPD and CDR2 GDNSRS (reference sequence). CDR3 sequence reads: CASPRTGGSSWDTRQMFF. CDR3 sequence (DNA): TGTGCCTCCCCTCGTACTGGGGGATCCTCCTGGGACACCCGGCAGATGTTTTTC.

Concerning this clone: The protein TCRdb gives is from a much larger clone and does not agree with this DNA's translation at residue 8, likely a read error; the protein shown here comes from the DNA. The chain uses TRDV2 and TRDJ3; D unclear. This CDR3 is built from 18 residues. Germline-derived CDR1 and CDR2 are GEAIGNYY and EKD. V was clipped by 0 bases and J by 2 bases, with 13 bases between them. DNA of the CDR3: TGTGCCTGTGACACCGCCGGATCCGGCGCCTGGGACACCCGACAGATGTTTTTC. This sequence encodes CACDTAGSGAWDTRQMFF.

To note about this clone: It may be a read error: a sequence one base away is much more abundant. The sample has other DNA sequences that encode this CDR3 too. This sequence joins TRDV2 and TRDJ3, with a weak D call TRDD3 (5 bases). The germline V gene has CDR1 GEAIGNYY and CDR2 EKD. Deletions cut 4 bases from V and 2 bases from J, with 14 bases between. This CDR3 spans 17 amino acids. This CDR3 is CACDTVDGAWDTRQMFF. CDR3 coding DNA: TGTGCCTGTGATACCGTCGATGGGGCCTGGGACACCCGACAGATGTTTTTC.

There are a few counts of this clone. TCRdb records a much larger clone's protein for this DNA, with a difference at residue 11 that likely arises from a read error; the protein given is the translation of the DNA. The CDR3 loop is CACDILGADSRDTRQMFF. The CDR3 region has the DNA TGTGCCTGTGACATACTGGGGGCCGACTCCCGGGACACCCGACAGATGTTTTTC. V gene TRDV2 combines with J gene TRDJ3; 8 positions agree with TRDD3. Germline V gene data show CDR1 as GEAIGNYY and CDR2 as EKD. This CDR3 is built from 18 residues.

Remarks on this clone: Just one base apart from a much larger clone, this may be a read error. The chain recombines TRDV2 with TRDJ3; 9 nucleotides line up with TRDD3. CDR3 length: 21 amino acids. After removal of 3 bases from V and 0 bases from J, the junction contained 14 bases not matched to a gene. The germline V gene encodes CDR1 GEAIGNYY and CDR2 EKD. The CDR3 DNA sequence: TGTGCCTGTGACCTTGTGCTGGGGGATTTAGCTAGCTCCTGGGACACCCGACAGATGTTTTTC. It yields the protein CACDLVLGDLASSWDTRQMFF.